This TCR beta chain emerged from a study of T cell changes during pregnancy in multiple sclerosis. The protocol was immunoSEQ multiplex PCR, while the TCRdb copy is restricted to in-frame clones and leaves out a portion. The data hold under 45,000 clones, with over 75% observed a single time. The CDR3 totals 16 residues. CDR1 and CDR2 from the germline V gene are SGDLS and YYNGEE. Trimming took off 3 bases at V and 1 base at J, with 16 bases between the two ends. Sequencing was performed on CD8+ T cells from peripheral blood mononuclear cells, taken in the first trimester of pregnancy. V gene TRBV9 combines with J gene TRBJ1-2; D is ambiguous. The source is a female donor with multiple sclerosis, enrolled in a pregnancy study. The CDR3 region has the DNA TGTGCCAGCAGCGAAGCGGTCGCGTCGGATAACTATGGCTACACCTTC. It codes for CASSEAVASDNYGYTF.